A selection of T cell receptor beta chains follows, all from one sample in a study of human T cells and chemical hapten exposure. TCRdb fed the RACE reads into MiXCR, producing one record per CDR3 protein. The profile covers about 80,000 distinct CDR3 sequences, with approximately 14% appearing a single time and about 4.6% taken by the ten largest. This sample comprised whole blood, obtained in connection with sensitization to the hapten diphenylcyclopropenone (DPC). Source of these receptors: a woman in her forties or fifties with alopecia areata. Some clones in this sample may be carry-over from other donors' samples. Both conserved end residues are trimmed from each CDR3. The order of the fields is J gene, V gene, CDR3 protein.

>TRBJ2-1|TRBV27
ASTDRVRNEQF
>TRBJ2-2|TRBV29-1
SVNSGRTTGELF
>TRBJ2-1|TRBV14
ASSQAGGRSYNEQF
>TRBJ1-1|TRBV28
ASSMGQGNTEAF
>TRBJ2-1|TRBV12-3/TRBV12-4
ASSLDPTVQF
>TRBJ2-1|TRBV3-1
ASSLTSGTRF
>TRBJ1-2|TRBV7-9
ASSPNVHGYGYT
>TRBJ2-3|TRBV7-2
ASSSGYTQY
>TRBJ1-6|TRBV6-5
ASSYVAGGMDSPLH
>TRBJ2-3|TRBV28
ASSLTSGTDTQY
>TRBJ2-2|TRBV4-1
ASSQARGKTNTGELF
>TRBJ2-7|TRBV5-1
ASSSGTASYEQY
>TRBJ2-3|TRBV7-2
ASSSTGVRADTQY
>TRBJ1-1|TRBV9
ASSGPDLHTEAF
>TRBJ1-3|TRBV7-9
ASSPSAGNTIY
>TRBJ1-1|TRBV20-1
SAREWGTEAF
>TRBJ1-1|TRBV11-2
ASSPAGPRGTEAF
>TRBJ2-1|TRBV7-9
ASSYIALQWV
>TRBJ2-1|TRBV7-7
ASSLALGTGEQF
>TRBJ2-1|TRBV6-1
ASSEGLAYNEQF
>TRBJ2-3|TRBV4-1
ASSQAFRGRNKDTQY
>TRBJ1-5|TRBV28
ASSLGQHEPQH
>TRBJ2-1|TRBV29-1
SASRRAPGEQF
>TRBJ1-1|TRBV20-1
SARGHRNTEAF
>TRBJ2-1|TRBV4-1
ASSQDDAQFYNEQF
>TRBJ1-1|TRBV29-1
SVVRGADTEAF
>TRBJ1-3|TRBV29-1
SARPSLPSGNTIY
>TRBJ2-5|TRBV11-2
ASSPGVTQY
>TRBJ2-3|TRBV7-2
ASSQLAARADTQY
>TRBJ2-3|TRBV28
ASSPQTGGISDTQY
>TRBJ1-1|TRBV12-3/TRBV12-4
ASNPTRNTEAF
>TRBJ2-1|TRBV14
ASSRQGANNEQF
>TRBJ2-3|TRBV6-5
ASSYAGTSGRTDTQY
>TRBJ2-3|TRBV4-3
ASTSISDTQY
>TRBJ2-3|TRBV10-3
AISESGGNTDTQY
>TRBJ2-7|TRBV4-1
ASRPWAGAYEQY